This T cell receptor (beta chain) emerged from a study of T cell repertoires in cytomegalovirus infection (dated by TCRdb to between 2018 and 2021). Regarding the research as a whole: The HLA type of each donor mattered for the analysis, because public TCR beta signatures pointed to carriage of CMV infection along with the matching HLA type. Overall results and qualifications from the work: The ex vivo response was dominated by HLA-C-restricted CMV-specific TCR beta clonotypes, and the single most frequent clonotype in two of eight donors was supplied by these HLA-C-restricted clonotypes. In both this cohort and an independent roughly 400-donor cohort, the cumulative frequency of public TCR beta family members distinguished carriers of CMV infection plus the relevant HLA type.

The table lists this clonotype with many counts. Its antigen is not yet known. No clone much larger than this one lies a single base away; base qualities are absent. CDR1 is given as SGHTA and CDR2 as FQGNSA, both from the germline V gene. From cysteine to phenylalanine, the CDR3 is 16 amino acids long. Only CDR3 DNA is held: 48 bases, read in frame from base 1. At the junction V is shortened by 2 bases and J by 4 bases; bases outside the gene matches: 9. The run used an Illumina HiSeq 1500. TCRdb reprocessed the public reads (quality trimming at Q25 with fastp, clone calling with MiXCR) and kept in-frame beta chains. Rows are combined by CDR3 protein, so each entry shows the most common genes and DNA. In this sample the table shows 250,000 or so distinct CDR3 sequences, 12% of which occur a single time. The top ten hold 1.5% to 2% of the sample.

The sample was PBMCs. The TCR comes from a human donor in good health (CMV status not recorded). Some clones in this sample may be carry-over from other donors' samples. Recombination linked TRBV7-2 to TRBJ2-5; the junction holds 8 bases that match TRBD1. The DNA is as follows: TGTGCCAGCAGCTTAAATCCCAGGGGGCTGGGAGAGACCCAGTACTTC. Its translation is CASSLNPRGLGETQYF.